The entry that follows covers one T cell receptor (beta chain) sequence. In germline, CDR1 is SGDLS, CDR2 YYNGEE. V lost 0 bases and J lost 4, with 17 bases in between. The CDR3 runs to 16 residues. The sample is drawn from a study of blood T cell repertoires in COVID-19. Here immunoSEQ multiplex PCR was the method, and the copy in TCRdb shows in-frame clones only, minus some. Of under 200,000 clones listed, 77% are singletons. The sequenced sample consisted of peripheral blood. This sequence joins TRBV9 and TRBJ2-7; D unresolved. This TCR derives from a man in his 70s with acute or convalescent COVID-19. The CDR3 is CASSVGDLLDSYEQYF. In nucleotides, the CDR3 is TGTGCCAGCAGCGTAGGCGATTTGTTAGATTCGTACGAGCAGTACTTC. Full variable domain (rest looked up from reference TRBV9 and TRBJ2-7): DSGVTQTPKHLITATGQRVTLRCSPRSGDLSVYWYQQSLDQGLQFLIQYYNGEERAKGNILERFSAQQFPDLHSELNLSSLELGDSALYFCASSVGDLLDSYEQYFGPGTRLTVT.